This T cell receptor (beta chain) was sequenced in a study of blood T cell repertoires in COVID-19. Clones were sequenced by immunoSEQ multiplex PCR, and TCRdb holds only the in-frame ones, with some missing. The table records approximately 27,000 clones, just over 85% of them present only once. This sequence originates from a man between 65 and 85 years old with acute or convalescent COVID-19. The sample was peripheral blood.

CDR3 loop: CASSVGTGRSGELFF. In DNA, the CDR3 is TGTGCCAGCAGCGTAGGAACCGGTCGGTCCGGGGAGCTGTTTTTT. This chain joins TRBV9 and TRBJ2-2; no definite D call. The CDR3 length is 15 residues. V lost 0 bases and J lost 6, with 12 bases in between. From germline, CDR1 is SGDLS and CDR2 YYNGEE.